This T cell receptor beta chain is from a study of blood T cell repertoires in COVID-19 (dated by TCRdb to between 2020 and 2021). Concerning the study at large: Collaborator samples came from the United States, Italy and Spain and covered acute and convalescent phases of COVID-19. Deeply sampled blood TCRbeta repertoires from subjects exposed to, actively infected with, or recovered from COVID-19 were included in the dataset. The repertoires were released in a freely available public database intended as a resource for research on the immune response to SARS-CoV-2. The prospective study material was composed of cDNA or gDNA derived from T cells, B-cell-depleted T cells, or PBMCs. Sample metadata almost always included a de-identified subject ID, COVID-19 status, age in years and sex. HLA class I and class II types, where available, came from metadata supplied by the sample provider rather than from assay-based typing. The samples were drawn from two sources: the first 160 participants of the ongoing ImmuneRACE study, and approximately 1,300 subjects contributed by 6 global collaborators. Broad study findings and their caveats: How much clinical and demographic metadata was included differed by source and by participant, and the metadata was provided uncurated.

Trimming leaves V shorter by 4 bases and J shorter by 6 bases, with the junction holding 11 bases beyond the gene matches. The CDR3, from cysteine to phenylalanine, totals 16 residues. Only CDR3 DNA is held: 48 bases, read in frame from base 1. The CDR1 and CDR2 encoded by the germline V gene are SGHTA and FQGTGA. On this clone: The antigen this receptor binds is unknown. Base qualities are not recorded, but no much larger clone differs from it by a single base.

One collaborating source in Seattle enrolled patients during active infection and followed them longitudinally through the course of disease. The collaborating institutions used their own protocols to collect whole blood in K2EDTA tubes. Collaborator samples were shipped for TCRbeta analysis as frozen whole blood, isolated PBMCs, or DNA extracted from either sample type. TCRbeta CDR3 regions were amplified from genomic DNA by means of the immunoSEQ Assay, a bias-controlled multiplex PCR. The study's own analysis went as follows. The number of nucleated cells in each sample was estimated from the amplification of reference gene primers within the assay. To quantify the absolute abundance of each unique TCRbeta CDR3 rearrangement, sequence reads were collapsed and filtered. For each sample, productive Simpson clonality was calculated as the square root of Simpson's diversity index over productive rearrangements. TCRdb stores this immuneACCESS table with in-frame sequences only. Part of the clones is absent; in the studies checked, under half of the shortfall reflects unresolved V genes, and no reason is known for the rest. Clone size and V and J calls were adopted from that table, with D and trimming inferred from the DNA. This sample is represented by over 150,000 clones; approximately 81% of them were singletons. The ten largest account for 8% to 9% of the sample.

The sequence is built from TRBV7-3 and TRBJ2-3; 9 bases in the middle match TRBD2. The sequence derives from a woman aged 60 to 75 with COVID-19, enrolled during active disease. Sequencing input: peripheral blood. The nucleotides read TGTGCCAGCAGCTACCGCCCAGCGGGAGGTTCGGATACGCAGTATTTT. Its amino acids are CASSYRPAGGSDTQYF.